This passage covers 14 T cell receptor beta chains from one sample sequenced in a study of identical twins. MiXCR, applied by TCRdb to the 5' RACE reads, yields one record per CDR3 protein. Of some 560,000 distinct CDR3 sequences in the sample, more than 9% are singletons; the top ten hold roughly 3%. Separately, the same data were catalogued under a study of yellow fever vaccine responses in identical twins.

Sequenced sample: PBMCs. These receptors originate from a woman aged 18-29 years in good health.

This clonotype was seen only once. The J gene is TRBJ2-3, the V gene TRBV4-1; TRBD2 aligns across 12 bases. J was trimmed by 2 bases and V by 1 base; bases with no gene match: 7. CDR1 MGHRA and CDR2 YSYEKL come from the germline V gene. The CDR3 totals 18 residues. The CDR3 loop reads CASSQVTSGGPNTDTQYF. DNA for the CDR3: TGCGCCAGCAGCCAAGTAACTAGCGGGGGGCCCAACACAGATACGCAGTATTTT.

This chain links TRBV4-3 with TRBJ2-2; D possibly corresponds to TRBD2 (6 bases). The V end was cut by 1 base, the J end by 2 bases, with 11 bases between. The germline gives CDR1 LGHNA, CDR2 YSLEER. The CDR3 is made up of 16 amino acids. CDR3 in amino acids: CASSQGAGGNTGELFF. Written as DNA, the CDR3 is TGCGCCAGCAGCCAAGGGGCCGGGGGAAACACCGGGGAGCTGTTTTTT.

The chain links TRBV7-9 to TRBJ1-1; possible D gene TRBD1, 5 bases. Germline V gene lookup returns CDR1 SEHNR and CDR2 FQNEAQ (reference sequence). V lost 6 bases and J 4 bases, leaving 12 bases between the germline ends. The CDR3 consists of 13 residues. The CDR3 DNA sequence: TGTGCCAGCAGTCGGGAGGGGAGCACTGAAGCTTTCTTT. It encodes CASSREGSTEAFF. Using reference TRBV7-9 and TRBJ1-1 for the parts outside the CDR3, the full variable domain is DTGVSQNPRHKITKRGQNVTFRCDPISEHNRLYWYRQTLGQGPEFLTYFQNEAQLEKSRLLSDRFSAERPKGSFSTLEIQRTEQGDSAMYLCASSREGSTEAFFGQGTRLTVV.

As for this clonotype: Compared with germline, one end of the junction differs, possibly owing to a read error. This chain connects TRBV20-1 to TRBJ2-5; D call uncertain. CDR1 and CDR2 (germline): DFQATT, SNEGSKA (reference sequence). The CDR3 is 17 amino acids. This CDR3 is CCARPFGAKMTQETQYF. CDR3 coding DNA: TGCTGTGCTAGACCATTTGGAGCCAAGATGACCCAAGAGACCCAGTACTTC.

This clonotype was detected a few times. The chain links TRBV5-4 to TRBJ2-5, with D possibly matching TRBD1 (7 bases). Deletions cut 0 bases from V and 7 bases from J, with 10 bases between. Germline V gives CDR1 SGHNT, CDR2 YYREEE (reference sequence). CDR3 length: 13 amino acids. CDR3 residues: CASSLARGVTQYF. The CDR3 nucleotides read TGTGCCAGCAGCTTGGCCAGGGGGGTGACCCAGTACTTC.

CDR3 bases: TGTGCCAGCAGTCCAACGCGAGGGACTAGCGGGGGAAAGACCCAGTACTTC. This encodes CASSPTRGTSGGKTQYF. The chain links TRBV12-3 or TRBV12-4 to TRBJ2-5; TRBD2 aligns across 14 bases. The CDR3 runs to 17 residues. J was trimmed by 6 bases and V by 5 bases; bases with no gene match: 11.

This clonotype showed up many times. V gene TRBV11-2 combines with J gene TRBJ2-7; 16 nucleotides line up with TRBD2. There are 17 residues in the CDR3. Trimming at V came to 6 bases and at J to 6 bases, leaving 11 bases not matched to a gene. CDR1 is SGHAT and CDR2 is FQNNGV in the germline V gene. The DNA for the CDR3 is TGTGCCAGCAGGTTCGGGACTAGCGGGAGGGCCCACGGCGAGCAGTACTTC. Translated: CASRFGTSGRAHGEQYF.

This clonotype was seen at least ten times. V usage is TRBV2 and J usage is TRBJ1-5; D gene uncertain. The CDR3 length is 13 residues. CDR1 and CDR2 from the germline V gene are SNHLY and FYNNEI. Trimming removed 0 bases at V and 9 bases at J, with 9 bases between. This chain's CDR3 is CASSEAAQGPQHF. The CDR3 nucleotides read TGTGCCAGCAGTGAAGCGGCGCAAGGGCCCCAGCATTTT.

The chain links TRBV7-9 to TRBJ2-7; TRBD2 matches 10 bases. This CDR3 spans 17 amino acids. V was clipped by 5 bases and J by 2 bases; unmatched bases: 12. CDR1 and CDR2 from the germline V gene are SEHNR and FQNEAQ (reference sequence). CDR3 in DNA: TGTGCCAGCAGCCGGGGGGCACTAGCGGGGTCGCCCTACGAGCAGTACTTC. It specifies CASSRGALAGSPYEQYF. The whole variable domain, filled in from reference TRBV7-9 and TRBJ2-7, reads DTGVSQNPRHKITKRGQNVTFRCDPISEHNRLYWYRQTLGQGPEFLTYFQNEAQLEKSRLLSDRFSAERPKGSFSTLEIQRTEQGDSAMYLCASSRGALAGSPYEQYFGPGTRLTVT.

This clonotype was observed many times. This rearrangement joins TRBV10-3 to TRBJ2-7; a possible D gene is TRBD2 (5 bases). Between the trimmed V and J ends, which lost 0 bases and 3 bases, there was a span of 12 bases. The CDR3 contains 15 residues. Germline V gene sequence: CDR1 ENHRY, CDR2 SYGVKD. The CDR3 loop is CAISESSGVFYEQYF. DNA of the CDR3: TGTGCCATCAGTGAGTCGTCCGGGGTCTTCTACGAGCAGTACTTC.

The V gene is TRBV20-1, the J gene TRBJ2-7, with TRBD1 matching over 8 bases. The CDR3 loop spans 14 amino acids. CDR1 is DFQATT and CDR2 is SNEGSKA in the germline V gene (reference sequence). J gave up 3 bases and V 6 bases, and 10 bases lay outside the gene matches. CDR3 nucleotide sequence: TGCAGTGCAGAACCGGGACAGGCGTTCTACGAGCAGTACTTC. Translating it yields CSAEPGQAFYEQYF.

The V call is TRBV2, the J call TRBJ2-6; D is undetermined. Germline V CDR1 and CDR2: SNHLY, FYNNEI. The CDR3 covers 16 residues. Trimming cost V 6 bases and J 0 bases, with 12 bases left between them. The CDR3 DNA is TGTGCCAGCAGCCCCGGGTCCTTCTCTGGGGCCAACGTCCTGACTTTC. It codes for CASSPGSFSGANVLTF.

This clonotype was picked up a small number of times. This sequence joins TRBV4-3 and TRBJ1-2; D is undetermined. In germline, CDR1 is LGHNA, CDR2 YSLEER. V was shortened by 2 bases and J by 4 bases, with 11 bases between the two germline ends. CDR3 length: 14 amino acids. The chain's CDR3 is CASSQTDGSYGYTF. The CDR3 coding sequence is TGCGCCAGCAGCCAAACCGACGGGAGCTATGGCTACACCTTC.

This clonotype was seen a handful of times. The J gene is TRBJ2-1, the V gene TRBV9; D unclear. The CDR3 loop spans 15 amino acids. V was pared by 4 bases and J by 8 bases, with 19 bases between. Per the germline V gene, CDR1 is SGDLS and CDR2 is YYNGEE. CDR3 in amino acids: CASSYVGKNSDEQFF. In DNA form, the CDR3 reads TGTGCCAGCAGCTATGTGGGAAAGAACAGCGATGAGCAGTTCTTC.